Presented here are 6 T cell receptor beta chains from one specimen sequenced in a study of cytomegalovirus exposure and HLA in healthy donors. With 60 Vbeta and 13 Jbeta primers, the PCR was carried out. Here immunoSEQ multiplex PCR was the method, and the copy in TCRdb shows in-frame clones only, minus some. Of around 110,000 clones listed, around three quarters are singletons. Sample: PBMCs. These receptors were taken from a man aged 30 to 39 in good health and CMV-seropositive.

The genes are TRBV9 and TRBJ2-1; 10 positions agree with TRBD2. Germline V gene lookup returns CDR1 SGDLS and CDR2 YYNGEE. The CDR3 length is 14 residues. Unmatched junction bases numbered 6, after V lost 2 bases and J lost 10 bases. CDR3: CASSVQAGGEEQFF. CDR3 DNA sequence: TGTGCCAGCAGCGTTCAAGCGGGGGGGGAAGAGCAGTTCTTC.

The gene calls are TRBV5-1 and TRBJ2-2; 11 bases match TRBD1. Germline CDR1 is SGHRS and CDR2 is YFSETQ. The CDR3 totals 16 residues. V lost 0 bases and J lost 5; bases outside the gene matches: 3. This CDR3 is CASSLGTGGRTGELFF. CDR3 nucleotides: TGCGCCAGCAGCTTGGGGACAGGGGGCCGGACCGGGGAGCTGTTTTTT.

The chain uses TRBV6-4 and TRBJ2-1; the D gene is possibly TRBD2 (6 bases). The germline gives CDR1 MRHNA, CDR2 SNTAGT. V was cut by 6 bases and J by 0 bases, with 9 bases left in between. CDR3 length equals 14 residues. The CDR3 is CASSRDFSYNEQFF. The CDR3 nucleotides read TGTGCCAGCAGCCGGGACTTCTCCTACAATGAGCAGTTCTTC.

V is TRBV19 and J is TRBJ2-5; 13 bases match TRBD2. The CDR3 runs 15 residues. V gave up 4 bases and J gave up 4 bases; unmatched junction bases: 3. Germline loops: CDR1 LNHDA, CDR2 SQIVND (reference sequence). The DNA of the CDR3 is TGTGCCAGTAGTAGGACTAGCGGGAGAGGAGAGACCCAGTACTTC. This translates into CASSRTSGRGETQYF.

CDR3 protein: CSATFFAGQGAHVAFF. In DNA form, the CDR3 reads TGCAGCGCGACTTTTTTCGCCGGACAGGGGGCGCATGTTGCTTTCTTT. The chain combines TRBV29-1 with TRBJ1-1; 11 positions agree with TRBD1. The CDR3 has 16 residues. Germline values: CDR1 SQVTM, CDR2 ANQGSEA. Losses at the gene ends were 7 bases for V and 11 bases for J; bases not matched to a gene: 21.

The genes are TRBV5-4 and TRBJ2-7; TRBD2 matches 10 bases. The ends lost 2 bases at V and 2 bases at J; junction bases unmatched: 10. Germline V lookup: CDR1 SGHNT, CDR2 YYREEE (reference sequence). The CDR3 extends over 17 amino acids. This chain's CDR3 is CASSLRASGSLPYEQYF. In DNA, the CDR3 is TGTGCCAGCAGCTTAAGGGCTAGCGGGAGTCTTCCCTACGAGCAGTACTTC.